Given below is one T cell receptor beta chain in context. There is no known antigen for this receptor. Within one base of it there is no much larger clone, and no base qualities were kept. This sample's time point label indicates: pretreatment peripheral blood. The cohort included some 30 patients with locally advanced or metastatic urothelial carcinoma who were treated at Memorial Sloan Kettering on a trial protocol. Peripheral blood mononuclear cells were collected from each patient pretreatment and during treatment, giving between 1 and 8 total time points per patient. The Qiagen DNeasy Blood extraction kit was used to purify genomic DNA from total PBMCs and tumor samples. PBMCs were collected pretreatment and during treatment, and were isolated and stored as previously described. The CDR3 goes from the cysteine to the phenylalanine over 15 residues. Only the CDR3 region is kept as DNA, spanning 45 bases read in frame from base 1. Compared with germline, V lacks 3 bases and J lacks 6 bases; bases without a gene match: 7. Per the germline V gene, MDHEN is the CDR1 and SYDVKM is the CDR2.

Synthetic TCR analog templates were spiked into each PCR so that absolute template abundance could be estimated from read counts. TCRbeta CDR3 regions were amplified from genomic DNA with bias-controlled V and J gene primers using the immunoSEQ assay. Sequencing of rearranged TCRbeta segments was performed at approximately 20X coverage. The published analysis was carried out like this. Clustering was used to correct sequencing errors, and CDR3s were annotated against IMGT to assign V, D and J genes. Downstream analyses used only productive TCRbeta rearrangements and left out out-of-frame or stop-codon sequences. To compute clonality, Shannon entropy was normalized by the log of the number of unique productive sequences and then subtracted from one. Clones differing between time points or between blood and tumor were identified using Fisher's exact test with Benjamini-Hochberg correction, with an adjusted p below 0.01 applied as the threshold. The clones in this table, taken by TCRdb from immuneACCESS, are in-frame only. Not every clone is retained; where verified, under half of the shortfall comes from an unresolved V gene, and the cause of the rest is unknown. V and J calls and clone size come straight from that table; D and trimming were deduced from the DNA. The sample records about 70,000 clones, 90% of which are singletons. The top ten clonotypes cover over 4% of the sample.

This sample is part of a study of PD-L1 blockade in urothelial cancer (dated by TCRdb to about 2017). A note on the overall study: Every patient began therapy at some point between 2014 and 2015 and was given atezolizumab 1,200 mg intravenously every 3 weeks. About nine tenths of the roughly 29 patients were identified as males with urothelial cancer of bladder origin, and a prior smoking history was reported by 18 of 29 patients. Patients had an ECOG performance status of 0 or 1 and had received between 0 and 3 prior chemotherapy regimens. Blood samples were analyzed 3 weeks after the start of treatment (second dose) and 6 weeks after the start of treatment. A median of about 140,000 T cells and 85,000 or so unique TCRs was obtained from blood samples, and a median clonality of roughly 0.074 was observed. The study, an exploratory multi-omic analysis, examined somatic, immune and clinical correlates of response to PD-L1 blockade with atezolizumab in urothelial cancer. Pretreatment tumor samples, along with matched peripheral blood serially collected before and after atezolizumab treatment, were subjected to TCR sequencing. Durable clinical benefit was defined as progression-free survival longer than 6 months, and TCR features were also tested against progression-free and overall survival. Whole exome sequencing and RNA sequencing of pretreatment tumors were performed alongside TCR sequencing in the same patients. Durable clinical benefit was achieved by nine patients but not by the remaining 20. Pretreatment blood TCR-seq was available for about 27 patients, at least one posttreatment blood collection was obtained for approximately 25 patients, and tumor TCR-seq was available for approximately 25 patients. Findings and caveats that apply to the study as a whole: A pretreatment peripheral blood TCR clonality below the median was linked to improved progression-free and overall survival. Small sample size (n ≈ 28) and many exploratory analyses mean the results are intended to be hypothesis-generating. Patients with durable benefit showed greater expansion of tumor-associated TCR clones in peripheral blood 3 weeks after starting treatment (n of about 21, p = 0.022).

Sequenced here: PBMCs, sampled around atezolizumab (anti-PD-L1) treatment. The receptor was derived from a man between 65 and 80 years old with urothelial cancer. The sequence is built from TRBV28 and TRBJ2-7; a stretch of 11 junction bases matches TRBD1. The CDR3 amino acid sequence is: CASSFAGQGASEQYF. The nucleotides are TGTGCCAGCAGTTTCGCCGGACAGGGGGCAAGCGAGCAGTACTTC.